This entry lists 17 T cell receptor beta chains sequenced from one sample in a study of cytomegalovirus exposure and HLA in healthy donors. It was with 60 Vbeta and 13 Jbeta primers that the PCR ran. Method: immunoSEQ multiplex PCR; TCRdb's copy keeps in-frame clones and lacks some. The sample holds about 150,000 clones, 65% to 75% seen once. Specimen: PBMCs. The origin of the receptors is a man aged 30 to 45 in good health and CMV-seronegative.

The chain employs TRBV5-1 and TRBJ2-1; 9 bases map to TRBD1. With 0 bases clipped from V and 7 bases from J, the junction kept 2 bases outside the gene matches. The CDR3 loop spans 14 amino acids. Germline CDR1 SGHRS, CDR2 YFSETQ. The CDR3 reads CASSLADRGNEQFF. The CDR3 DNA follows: TGCGCCAGCAGCTTGGCCGACAGGGGGAATGAGCAGTTCTTC.

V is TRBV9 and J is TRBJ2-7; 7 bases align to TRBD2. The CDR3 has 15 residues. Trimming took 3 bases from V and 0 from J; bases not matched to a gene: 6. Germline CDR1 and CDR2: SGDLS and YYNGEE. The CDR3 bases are TGTGCCAGCAGCGCGGGGGGACGAAGCTCCTACGAGCAGTACTTC. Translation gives CASSAGGRSSYEQYF.

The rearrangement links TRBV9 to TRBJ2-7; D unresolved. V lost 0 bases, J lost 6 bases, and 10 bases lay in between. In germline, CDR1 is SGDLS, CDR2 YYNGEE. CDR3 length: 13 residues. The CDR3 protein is CASSVGLASEQYF. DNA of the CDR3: TGTGCCAGCAGCGTAGGACTTGCTTCCGAGCAGTACTTC.

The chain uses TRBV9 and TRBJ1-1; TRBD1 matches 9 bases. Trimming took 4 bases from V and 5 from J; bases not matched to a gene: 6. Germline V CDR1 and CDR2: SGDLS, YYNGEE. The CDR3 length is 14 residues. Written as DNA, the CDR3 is TGTGCCAGCAGCCCGGACAGGGGTAGAACTGAAGCTTTCTTT. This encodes CASSPDRGRTEAFF.

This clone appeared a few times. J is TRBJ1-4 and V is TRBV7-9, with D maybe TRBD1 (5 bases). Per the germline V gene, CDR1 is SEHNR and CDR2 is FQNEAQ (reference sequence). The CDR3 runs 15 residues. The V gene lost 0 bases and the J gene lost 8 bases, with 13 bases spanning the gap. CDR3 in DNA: TGTGCCAGCAGCTTAGCGCAGGGAGGAAAGGAAAAACTGTTTTTT. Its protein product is CASSLAQGGKEKLFF.

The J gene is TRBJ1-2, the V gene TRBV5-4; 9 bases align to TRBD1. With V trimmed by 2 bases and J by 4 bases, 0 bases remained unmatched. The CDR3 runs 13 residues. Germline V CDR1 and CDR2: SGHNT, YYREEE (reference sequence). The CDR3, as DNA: TGTGCCAGCAGCTTACAGGGGGCCTATGGCTACACCTTC. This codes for CASSLQGAYGYTF.

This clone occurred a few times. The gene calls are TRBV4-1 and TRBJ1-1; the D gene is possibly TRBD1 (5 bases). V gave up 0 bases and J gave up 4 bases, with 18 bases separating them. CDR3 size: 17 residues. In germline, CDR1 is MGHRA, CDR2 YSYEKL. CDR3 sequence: CASSQDEWGRFLTEAFF. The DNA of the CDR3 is TGCGCCAGCAGCCAAGATGAGTGGGGCAGATTCCTCACTGAAGCTTTCTTT.

The CDR3 loop is CASSFIRNTIYF. The CDR3 nucleotides read TGTGCCAGCAGCTTTATCAGGAACACCATATATTTT. The rearrangement links TRBV7-2 to TRBJ1-3; the D is unclear. The CDR3 sequence is 12 residues long. V was cut by 3 bases and J by 7 bases, with 7 bases left in between. The germline CDR1 and CDR2 sequences are SGHTA and FQGNSA. Filled out from reference TRBV7-2 and TRBJ1-3, the complete variable domain reads GAGVSQSPSNKVTEKGKDVELRCDPISGHTALYWYRQSLGQGLEFLIYFQGNSAPDKSGLPSDRFSAERTGGSVSTLTIQRTQQEDSAVYLCASSFIRNTIYFGEGSWLTVV.

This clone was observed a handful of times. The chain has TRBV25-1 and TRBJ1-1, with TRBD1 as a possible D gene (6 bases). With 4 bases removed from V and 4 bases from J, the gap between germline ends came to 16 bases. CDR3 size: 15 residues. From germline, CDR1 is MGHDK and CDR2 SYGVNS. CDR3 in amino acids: CASSGNRALGTEAFF. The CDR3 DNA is TGTGCCAGCAGTGGAAACAGGGCTCTTGGCACTGAAGCTTTCTTT.

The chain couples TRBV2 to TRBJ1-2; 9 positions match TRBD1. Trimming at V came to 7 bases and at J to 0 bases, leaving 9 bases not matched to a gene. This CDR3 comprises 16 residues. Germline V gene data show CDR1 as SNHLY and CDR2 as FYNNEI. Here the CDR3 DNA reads TGTGCCAGCAAGTGGACAGGGGAGGTAGCTAACTATGGCTACACCTTC. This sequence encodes CASKWTGEVANYGYTF.

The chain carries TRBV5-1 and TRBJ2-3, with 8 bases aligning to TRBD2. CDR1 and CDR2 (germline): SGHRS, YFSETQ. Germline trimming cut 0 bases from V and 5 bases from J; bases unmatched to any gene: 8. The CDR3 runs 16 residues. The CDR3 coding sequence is TGCGCCAGCAGCTTGGAGGCTAGCGGGCCAGTAGATACGCAGTATTTT. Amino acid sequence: CASSLEASGPVDTQYF. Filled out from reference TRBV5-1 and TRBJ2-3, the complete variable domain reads KAGVTQTPRYLIKTRGQQVTLSCSPISGHRSVSWYQQTPGQGLQFLFEYFSETQRNKGNFPGRFSGRQFSNSRSEMNVSTLELGDSALYLCASSLEASGPVDTQYFGPGTRLTVL.

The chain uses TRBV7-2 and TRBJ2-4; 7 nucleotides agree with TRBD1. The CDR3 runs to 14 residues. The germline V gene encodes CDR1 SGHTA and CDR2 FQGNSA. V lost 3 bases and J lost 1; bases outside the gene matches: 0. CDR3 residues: CASSLDRAKNIQYF. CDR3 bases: TGTGCCAGCAGCTTGGACAGGGCCAAAAACATTCAGTACTTC.

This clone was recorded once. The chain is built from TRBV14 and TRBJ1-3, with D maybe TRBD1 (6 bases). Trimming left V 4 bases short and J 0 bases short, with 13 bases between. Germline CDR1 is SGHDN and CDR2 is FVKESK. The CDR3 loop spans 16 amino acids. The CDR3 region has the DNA TGTGCCAGCAGCCCTTACAGGGCCTCCTCTGGAAACACCATATATTTT. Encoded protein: CASSPYRASSGNTIYF.

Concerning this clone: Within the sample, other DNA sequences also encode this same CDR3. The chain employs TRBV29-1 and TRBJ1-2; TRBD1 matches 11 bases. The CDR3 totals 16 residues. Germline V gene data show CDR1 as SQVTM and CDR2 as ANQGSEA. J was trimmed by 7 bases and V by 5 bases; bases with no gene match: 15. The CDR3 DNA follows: TGCAGCGTTTCCCAGGGACAGGGGGATCGGAGGGGTGGCTACACCTTC. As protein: CSVSQGQGDRRGGYTF.

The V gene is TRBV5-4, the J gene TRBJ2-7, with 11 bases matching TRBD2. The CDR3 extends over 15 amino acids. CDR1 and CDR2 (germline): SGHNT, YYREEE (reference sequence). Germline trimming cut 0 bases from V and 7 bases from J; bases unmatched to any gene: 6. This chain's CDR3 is CASSLATSGGWEQYF. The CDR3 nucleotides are TGTGCCAGCAGCTTGGCTACTAGCGGGGGTTGGGAGCAGTACTTC.

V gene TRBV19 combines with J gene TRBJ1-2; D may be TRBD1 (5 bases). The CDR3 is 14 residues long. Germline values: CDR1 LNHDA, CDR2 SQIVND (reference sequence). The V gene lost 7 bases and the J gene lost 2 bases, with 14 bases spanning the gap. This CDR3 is CASTLGRGNYGYTF. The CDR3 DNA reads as TGTGCCAGTACCCTTGGTCGGGGGAACTATGGCTACACCTTC.

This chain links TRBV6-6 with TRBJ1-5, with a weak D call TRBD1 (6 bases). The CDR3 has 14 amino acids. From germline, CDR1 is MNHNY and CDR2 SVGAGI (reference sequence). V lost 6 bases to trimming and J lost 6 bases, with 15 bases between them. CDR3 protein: CASSQQGGAQPQHF. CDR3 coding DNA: TGTGCCAGCAGCCAACAGGGTGGGGCTCAGCCCCAGCATTTT.